The clone carrying this TCR beta chain was seen a handful of times. Its antigen is undetermined. The source of the sample is a study of CD8 T cells in ankylosing spondylitis. Regarding the study as a whole: The disease-linked clones had a CD8+ phenotype and low blood frequencies. Reportedly, disease-linked clones are significantly enriched in ankylosing spondylitis patients' matched synovial fluid. Several highly homologous variants formed a TCR beta motif that appeared characteristic of ankylosing spondylitis blood. Earlier reports found some motif variants in synovial fluid and blood in reactive arthritis.

As the method for making TCR beta libraries, quantitative 5'-RACE with molecular barcodes was used. MiXCR, applied by TCRdb to the 5' RACE reads, yields one record per CDR3 protein. The sample records hundreds of thousands of distinct CDR3 sequences, 15% to 20% being singletons. Germline-derived CDR1 and CDR2 are MGHDK and SYGVNS. V was clipped by 6 bases and J by 6 bases, with 6 bases between them. The CDR3 totals 11 residues. Material: blood, either unsorted or a sorted T cell fraction (not recorded which). The chain has TRBV25-1 and TRBJ2-1; no reliable D call. The TCR sequence derives from a male donor with ankylosing spondylitis. CDR3 DNA: TGTGCCAGCAGAGCCCCCAATGAGCAGTTCTTC. Translation: CASRAPNEQFF. The full variable domain, in which reference TRBV25-1 and TRBJ2-1 provide the parts outside the CDR3, is EADIYQTPRYLVIGTGKKITLECSQTMGHDKMYWYQQDPGMELHLIHYSYGVNSTEKGDLSSESTVSRIRTEHFPLTLESARPSHTSQYLCASRAPNEQFFGPGTRLTVL.